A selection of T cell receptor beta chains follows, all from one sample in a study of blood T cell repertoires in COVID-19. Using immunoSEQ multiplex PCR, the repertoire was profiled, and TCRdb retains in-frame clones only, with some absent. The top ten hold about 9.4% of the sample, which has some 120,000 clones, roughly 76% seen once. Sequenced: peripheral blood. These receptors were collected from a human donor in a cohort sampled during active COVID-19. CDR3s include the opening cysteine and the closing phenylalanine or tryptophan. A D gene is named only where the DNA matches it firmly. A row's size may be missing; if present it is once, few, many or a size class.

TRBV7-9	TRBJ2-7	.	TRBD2	TGTGCCAGCAGCTTAGTTGGAACGAACGGGGGGGAGCAGTACTTC	CASSLVGTNGGEQYF
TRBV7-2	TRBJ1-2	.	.	TGTGCCAGCAGCTCGCAGGGGCGCGGAGGCTACACCTTC	CASSSQGRGGYTF
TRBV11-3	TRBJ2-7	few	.	TGTGCCAGCAGCTCCGGGTCACCAGAGCAGTACTTC	CASSSGSPEQYF
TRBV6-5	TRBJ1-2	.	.	TGTGCCAGCAGTCCGAGGTGGTATGGCTATGGCTACACCTTC	CASSPRWYGYGYTF
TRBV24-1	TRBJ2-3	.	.	TGTGCCACCAGTGATGGCGGGGACGTTAGCACAGATACGCAGTATTTT	CATSDGGDVSTDTQYF
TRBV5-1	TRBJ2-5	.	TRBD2	TGCGCCAGCAGCAAGGGACTAGCGGGAGAGACCCAGTACTTC	CASSKGLAGETQYF
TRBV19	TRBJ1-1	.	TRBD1	TGTGCCAGTAGCCGGACAGGGAGGGGTACTGAAGCTTTCTTT	CASSRTGRGTEAFF
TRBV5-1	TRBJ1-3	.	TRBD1	TGCGCCAGCAGCTTGGCTGAGGGGGCATCTGGAAACACCATATATTTT	CASSLAEGASGNTIYF
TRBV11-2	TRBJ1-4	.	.	TGTGCCAGCAGCTCCGCGGGGGCGACTAATGAAAAACTGTTTTTT	CASSSAGATNEKLFF
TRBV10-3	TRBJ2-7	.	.	TGTGCCATCAGTTCCAGGGATATGTCCTACGAGCAGTACTTC	CAISSRDMSYEQYF